Reported below is one TCR beta chain. V shed 8 bases and J shed 1 base, with 14 bases lying between them. Germline CDR1 and CDR2: MNHEY and SVGAGI. The CDR3 covers 14 residues. How the authors handled the data: Estimation of nucleated cell counts relied on the amplification of reference gene primers. Method: immunoSEQ multiplex PCR; TCRdb's copy keeps in-frame clones and lacks some. V and J calls and clone size are as listed in that table; D and trimming were resolved from the DNA. The data show about 400,000 clones, with roughly 86% seen just once and around 2.9% held by the top ten. This sample was taken from a study of blood T cell repertoires in COVID-19. The overall study: Some COVID-19 samples were acute and others convalescent; all came from the United States, Italy and Spain. PBMCs, B-cell-depleted T cells, or T cells provided the cDNA or gDNA that made up the material.

The specimen was peripheral blood. The receptor comes from a human donor in a cohort sampled during active COVID-19. The chain combines TRBV6-5 with TRBJ1-1; no reliable D call. The CDR3 region has the DNA TGTGCCAGCCTTCTAGGCGGGGAGAACACTGAAGCTTTCTTT. This sequence encodes CASLLGGENTEAFF.